This T cell receptor beta chain originates from a study of blood T cell repertoires in COVID-19. Germline assignment: CDR1 SQVTM and CDR2 ANQGSEA. With 7 bases removed from V and 5 bases from J, the gap between germline ends came to 11 bases. The length of the CDR3 is 11 residues. Libraries were prepared by immunoSEQ multiplex PCR; TCRdb keeps only in-frame clonotypes and omits some of them. Of 400,000 or so clones in the sample, 75% to 90% were seen once. Material: peripheral blood. This clonotype originated in a woman aged 35 to 49 with COVID-19, enrolled during active disease. The V gene is TRBV29-1, the J gene TRBJ1-1, with D perhaps matching TRBD1 (6 bases). In nucleotides, the CDR3 is TGCAGCGCCGGACAGCCTACTGAAGCTTTCTTT. Protein: CSAGQPTEAFF.